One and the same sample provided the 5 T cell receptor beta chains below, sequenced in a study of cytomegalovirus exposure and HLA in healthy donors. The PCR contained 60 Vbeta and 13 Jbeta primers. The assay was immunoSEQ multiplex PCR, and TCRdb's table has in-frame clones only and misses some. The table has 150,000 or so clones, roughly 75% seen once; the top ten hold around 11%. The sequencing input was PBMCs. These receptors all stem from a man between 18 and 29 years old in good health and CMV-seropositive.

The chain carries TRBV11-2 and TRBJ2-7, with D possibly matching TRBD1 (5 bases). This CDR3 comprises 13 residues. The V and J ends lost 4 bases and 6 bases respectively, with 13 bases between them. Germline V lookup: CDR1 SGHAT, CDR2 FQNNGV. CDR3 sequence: CASSSDITAEQYF. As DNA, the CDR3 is TGTGCCAGCAGCTCGGACATCACAGCCGAGCAGTACTTC.

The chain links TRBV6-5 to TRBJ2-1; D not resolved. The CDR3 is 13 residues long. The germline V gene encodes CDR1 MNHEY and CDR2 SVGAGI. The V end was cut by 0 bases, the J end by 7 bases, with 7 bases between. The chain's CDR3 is CASSYSNRNEQFF. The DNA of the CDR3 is TGTGCCAGCAGTTACTCGAATCGGAATGAGCAGTTCTTC.

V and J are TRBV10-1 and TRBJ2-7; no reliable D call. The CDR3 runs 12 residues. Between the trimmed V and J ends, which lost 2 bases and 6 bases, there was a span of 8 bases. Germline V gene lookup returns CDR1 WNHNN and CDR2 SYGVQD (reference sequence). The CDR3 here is CASSENLREQYF. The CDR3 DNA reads TGCGCCAGCAGTGAGAACTTGCGCGAGCAGTACTTC.

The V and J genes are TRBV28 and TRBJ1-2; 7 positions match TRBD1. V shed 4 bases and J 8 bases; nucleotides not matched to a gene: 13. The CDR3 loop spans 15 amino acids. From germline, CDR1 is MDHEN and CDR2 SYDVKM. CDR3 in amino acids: CASSSAAGGVCGYTF. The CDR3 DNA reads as TGTGCCAGCAGTTCGGCTGCAGGGGGTGTCTGCGGCTACACCTTC.

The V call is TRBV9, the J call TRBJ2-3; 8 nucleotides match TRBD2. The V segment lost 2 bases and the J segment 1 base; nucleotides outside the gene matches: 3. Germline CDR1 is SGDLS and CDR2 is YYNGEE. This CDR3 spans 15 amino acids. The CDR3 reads CASSVQAGGTDTQYF. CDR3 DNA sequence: TGTGCCAGCAGCGTTCAAGCGGGAGGCACAGATACGCAGTATTTT.